The clone carrying this TCR beta chain was detected only once. Its antigen remains unidentified. Per the germline V gene, CDR1 is MDHEN and CDR2 is SYDVKM. V shed 5 bases and J 6 bases; nucleotides not matched to a gene: 14. The CDR3 length is 16 residues. DNA at about 0.2 ug, 25,000 to 35,000 T cell genomes, went into sorted-subset replicate PCRs. Clones were sequenced by immunoSEQ multiplex PCR, and TCRdb holds only the in-frame ones, with some missing. Found here are roughly 550,000 clones, nearly 97% of them singletons; the top ten hold about 0.11%. These data come from a study of shared clonotypes between healthy human individuals. Overall study results and limits: In general, naive subsets displayed greater estimated richness than memory subsets did.

Positive CCR7 selection of CD45RO-negative cells yielded the naive CD8 cells, and terminally differentiated effector memory CD45RA+ cells were excluded. Recent acute infections and vaccinations were absent in the healthy HIV-negative adult donors. The J gene is TRBJ2-7, the V gene TRBV28; 9 nucleotides align to TRBD1. This clonotype originated in a woman in her twenties or thirties in good health. Specimen: naive CD8+ T cells sorted from blood. The CDR3 sequence is CASSPYPGQGFPEQYF. Here the CDR3 DNA reads TGTGCCAGCAGTCCGTACCCGGGACAGGGTTTCCCCGAGCAGTACTTC.